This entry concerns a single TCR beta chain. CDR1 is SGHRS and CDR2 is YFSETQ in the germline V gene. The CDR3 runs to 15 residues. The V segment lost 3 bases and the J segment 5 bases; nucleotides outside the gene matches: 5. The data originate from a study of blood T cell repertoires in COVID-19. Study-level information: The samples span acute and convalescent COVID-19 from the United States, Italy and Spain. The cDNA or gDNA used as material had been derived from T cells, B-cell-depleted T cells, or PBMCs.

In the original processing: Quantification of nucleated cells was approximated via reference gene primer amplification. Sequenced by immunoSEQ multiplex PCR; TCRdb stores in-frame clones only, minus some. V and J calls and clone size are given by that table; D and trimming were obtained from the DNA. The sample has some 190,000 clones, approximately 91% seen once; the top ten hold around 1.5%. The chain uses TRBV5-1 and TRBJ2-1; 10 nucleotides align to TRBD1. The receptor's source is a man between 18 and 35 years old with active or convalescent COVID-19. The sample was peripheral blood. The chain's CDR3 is CASSSTGTGDNEQFF. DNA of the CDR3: TGCGCCAGCAGCTCGACCGGGACAGGGGACAATGAGCAGTTCTTC.